A selection of T cell receptor beta chains follows, all from one sample in a study of identical twins. Using its own MiXCR run on the 5' RACE reads, TCRdb lists one record per CDR3 protein. The table has roughly 350,000 distinct CDR3 sequences, about 12% seen once; the top ten hold approximately 7.6%. A further study also used this sample, focusing on yellow fever vaccine responses in identical twins.

The sequencing input was CD8+ T cells sorted from blood. Receptor source: a woman under 30 in good health. The CDR3 runs from the conserved cysteine through the conserved F or W. The D gene is left open where the match is weak. Clone size is not always given. Where it is, it says once, few, many or a class for expanded clones.

J gene,D gene,V gene,clone size,CDR3 DNA,CDR3 protein
TRBJ2-1,TRBD2,TRBV28,-,TGTGCCAGCAGCCTACTAGCGGGAGGTGACAATGAGCAGTTCTTC,CASSLLAGGDNEQFF
TRBJ2-3,-,TRBV7-8,-,TGTGCCAGCAGCTTAGCGCTCAGTCGTCCAGATACGCAGTATTTT,CASSLALSRPDTQYF
TRBJ2-3,-,TRBV29-1,-,TGCAGCGTTGAAGGCGGCCAGACCAGCACAGATACGCAGTATTTT,CSVEGGQTSTDTQYF
TRBJ1-2,-,TRBV6-1,few,TGTGCCAGCACTGGGGGCTCTAACTATGGCTACACCTTC,CASTGGSNYGYTF
TRBJ2-1,TRBD2,TRBV11-2,-,TGTGCCAGCAGCCTAACTCTGACGGGGGGGCTCCCGGGAAATGAGCAGTTCTTC,CASSLTLTGGLPGNEQFF
TRBJ2-1,-,TRBV5-1,few,TGCGCCAGCAGCTTGCTAGCATATGAGCAGTTCTTC,CASSLLAYEQFF
TRBJ1-1,TRBD1,TRBV2,-,TGTGCCAGCAGCCTTTATCTACAGGGGGCGCTGGCTGAAACTTTCTTT,CASSLYLQGALAETFF
TRBJ2-1,TRBD2,TRBV19,few,TGTGCCAGTACAAAACCTAGCGGGAGGGATTTCGATGAGCAGTTCTTC,CASTKPSGRDFDEQFF
TRBJ2-1,-,TRBV14,-,TGTGCCAGCAGCCAATTAGGCGGGTCCTCCTACAATGAGCAGTTCTTC,CASSQLGGSSYNEQFF
TRBJ1-2,TRBD1,TRBV20-1,few,TGCAGTGCTAGTGCTCGGACAGGGGTTAGGTATGGCTACACCTTC,CSASARTGVRYGYTF
TRBJ2-3,-,TRBV28,-,TGTGCCAGCAGTTTTAATACGCAGTATTTT,CASSFNTQYF
TRBJ2-3,-,TRBV6-5,-,TGTGCCAGCAGTTACTCAGGAGGGCATGGAGATACGCAGTATTTT,CASSYSGGHGDTQYF
TRBJ1-1,-,TRBV12-3/TRBV12-4,few,TGTGCCAGCAGTTATTTACAGGGCACTGAAGCTTTCTTT,CASSYLQGTEAFF
TRBJ2-5,TRBD2,TRBV4-1,-,TGCGCCAGCAGCTGGACTAGCGGACAAGAGACCCAGTACTTC,CASSWTSGQETQYF
TRBJ1-3,-,TRBV10-3,few,TGTGGCCGGGGGAACGGAAACACCATATATTTT,CGRGNGNTIYF
TRBJ2-3,TRBD2,TRBV12-3/TRBV12-4,many,TGTGCCAGCAGCCCCGGGGTAGCGGGGGATACGCAGTATTTT,CASSPGVAGDTQYF
TRBJ1-1,-,TRBV5-1,-,TGCGCCAGCAGCTTGGGAGAGATGAACACTGAAGCTTTCTTT,CASSLGEMNTEAFF
TRBJ2-1,-,TRBV5-6,many,TGTGCCAGCAGCTCCGGGGAGTCCTCGTTCTTC,CASSSGESSFF
TRBJ2-3,-,TRBV27,-,TGTGCCAGCAGCTACTGGGCCAGTGCCGGAGATACGCAGTATTTT,CASSYWASAGDTQYF
TRBJ1-2,-,TRBV27,few,TGTGCCAGCAGTTTAGGGCCTACCTATGGCTACACCTTC,CASSLGPTYGYTF
TRBJ2-5,TRBD2,TRBV7-3,few,TGTGCCAGCAGCTTAACCCTAGGGACTAGCGGGGGAATCAATCGAGAGACCCAGTACTTC,CASSLTLGTSGGINRETQYF
TRBJ1-3,TRBD1,TRBV29-1,many,TGCAGCGTTGTGGTCGGAGACAGGGGTTTATTT,CSVVVGDRGLF
TRBJ1-2,-,TRBV14,-,TGTGCCAGCAGCCCTGAGGAGTTGGACTATGGCTACACCTTC,CASSPEELDYGYTF
TRBJ2-3,-,TRBV20-1,-,TGCAGTGCTAGAGATTTTGATCGGCCAGGAGGAGATACGCAGTATTTT,CSARDFDRPGGDTQYF
TRBJ2-1,TRBD2,TRBV11-2,many,TGTGCCAGCAGCTCGACTAGCGGGGGGAATGAGCAGTTCTTC,CASSSTSGGNEQFF
TRBJ2-1,TRBD2,TRBV19,-,TGTGCCAGTAGTATAGATACTCTAGCGGGGCCGAACAATGAGCAGTTCTTC,CASSIDTLAGPNNEQFF
TRBJ1-1,-,TRBV7-2,-,TGTGCCAGCAGCTTAGCGTCTGGGGGTATGAACACTGAAGCTTTCTTT,CASSLASGGMNTEAFF
TRBJ2-3,-,TRBV10-3,-,TGTGCCATCAGTGAGTCTTACAGATTCACAGATACGCAGTATTTT,CAISESYRFTDTQYF
TRBJ1-4,TRBD1,TRBV27,few,TGTGCCAGCAGTGCCCTACAGGGGCCATATGAAAAACTGTTTTTT,CASSALQGPYEKLFF
TRBJ2-3,TRBD2,TRBV13,few,TGTGCCAGCAGTTACAAGGGACTAGCGGGAGATACGCAGTATTTT,CASSYKGLAGDTQYF
TRBJ2-1,TRBD2,TRBV24-1,-,TGTGCCACCAGTGATTTGGCTAGCGGGAGAAGTAGGCAGTTCTTC,CATSDLASGRSRQFF
TRBJ2-3,-,TRBV11-2,-,TGTGCCAGCAGCCCCTCTGGCGGGGATAGCACAGATACGCAGTATTTT,CASSPSGGDSTDTQYF
TRBJ2-5,TRBD2,TRBV4-2,few,TGTGCCAGCAGCCAGAGCGGGGCACAAGAGACCCAGTACTTC,CASSQSGAQETQYF
TRBJ2-3,TRBD2,TRBV12-3/TRBV12-4,many,TGTGCCAGCGGTCCCGGCGGGAGTACGTCCACAGATACGCAGTATTTT,CASGPGGSTSTDTQYF
TRBJ1-6,TRBD1,TRBV7-6,few,TGTGCCAGCAGCTCCGGACAGGGGGCAGCCCTCCACTTT,CASSSGQGAALHF
TRBJ2-1,TRBD2,TRBV27,-,TGTGCCAGCAGTGACCCTAGCGGGTACAATGAGCAGTTCTTC,CASSDPSGYNEQFF
TRBJ2-2,TRBD2,TRBV28,-,TGTGCCAGCAGTTTATTAGCGGGGTACACCGGGGAGCTGTTTTTT,CASSLLAGYTGELFF
TRBJ2-1,TRBD2,TRBV12-3/TRBV12-4,-,TGTGCCAGCACCGAGACTAGCGGGCTTCACAATGAGCAGTCCTTC,CASTETSGLHNEQSF
TRBJ2-5,TRBD2,TRBV4-1,-,TGCGCCAGCAGCCAGCTAGATGCCCTTCCGGGACTAGCGGGGGCCATCGCCCCTGGGGAGACCCAGTACTTC,CASSQLDALPGLAGAIAPGETQYF
TRBJ2-1,TRBD2,TRBV4-1,few,TGCGCCAGCAGCCAAGTACTAGCGGGAGGTGAGGAGCAGTTCTTC,CASSQVLAGGEEQFF
TRBJ2-3,-,TRBV4-2,many,TGTGCCAGCAGCCAAGTTGTAGCGGCACGCACAGATACGCAGTATTTT,CASSQVVAARTDTQYF
TRBJ1-1,-,TRBV15,few,TGTGCCACCAGCAGAGACTGGGCGGATGAAGCTTTCTTT,CATSRDWADEAFF
TRBJ2-2,TRBD2,TRBV24-1,-,TGTGCCACCAGTGACCCGCCTCGGCTAGCGGGAGGTACGAACACCGGGGAGCTGTTTTTT,CATSDPPRLAGGTNTGELFF
TRBJ1-1,-,TRBV7-9,many,TGTGCCAGCAGCTTACAGGGGAATGGTGAAGCTTTCTTT,CASSLQGNGEAFF
TRBJ1-1,-,TRBV11-2,few,TGTGCCAGCAGCTTCCGGGACGACTATGAAGCTTTCTTT,CASSFRDDYEAFF
TRBJ2-5,-,TRBV11-2,few,TGTGCCAGCTCCCAGGCGTCCCTCAAAGAGACCCAGTACTTC,CASSQASLKETQYF
TRBJ2-1,-,TRBV20-1,-,TGCAGTGCTAAACTCATGGGGGGAATCTACAATGAGCAGTTCTTC,CSAKLMGGIYNEQFF
TRBJ2-7,-,TRBV12-3/TRBV12-4,many,TGTGCCAGCAGTCCTCCCAACGACTACGAGCAGTACTTC,CASSPPNDYEQYF
TRBJ2-2,TRBD1,TRBV4-1,-,TGCGCCAGCAGCCAATCGACAGGGGGTGGTGGGGAGCTGTTTTTT,CASSQSTGGGGELFF
TRBJ2-1,TRBD2,TRBV11-2,many,TGTGCCAGCAGCTTAGTAGCGGGGGCCCTCTACAATGAGCAGTTCTTC,CASSLVAGALYNEQFF
TRBJ2-3,-,TRBV10-3,few,TGTGCCATCAGAGATACAAACGAAGAAACAGATACGCAGTATTTT,CAIRDTNEETDTQYF
TRBJ2-5,-,TRBV20-1,-,TGCAGTGCTAGGGGCGGGGGCCCGGGGGTAGAGACCCAGTACTTC,CSARGGGPGVETQYF
TRBJ2-1,TRBD2,TRBV28,few,TGTGCCAGCACCTTACTAGCGGGAGGGCCATCACATGAGCAGTTCTTC,CASTLLAGGPSHEQFF
TRBJ2-1,-,TRBV20-1,few,TGCAGTGCTAGAGATCGGTCTTCGCGGTCATACAATGAGCAGTTCTTC,CSARDRSSRSYNEQFF
TRBJ1-1,-,TRBV11-3,-,TGTGCCAGCATCCGGTGGGGGGAGAACTTCTTT,CASIRWGENFF